These 20 T cell receptor beta chains came from one sample sequenced in a study of T cells in Graves' hyperthyroidism and ophthalmopathy. Using RNA transcripts as the source, TCR beta CDR3 regions were amplified. First-round RT-PCR of the TCR CDR3 relied on the HTBI primer set. A single record per CDR3 protein comes from TCRdb applying MiXCR to the multiplex PCR reads. The data show some 340,000 distinct CDR3 sequences, approximately 13% seen once. The specimen was blood. These receptors all come from a woman in her thirties or forties with Graves' ophthalmopathy.

This clonotype was recorded a few times. The V and J genes are TRBV3-1 and TRBJ1-5, with D hard to call. The CDR3 spans 15 residues. Germline values: CDR1 LGHDT, CDR2 YNNKEL (reference sequence). V shed 4 bases and J shed 5 bases, with 15 bases lying between them. The DNA of the CDR3 is TGTGCCAGCAGCCGGACGGCCAGCTTAGATCAGCCCCAGCATTTT. Translated: CASSRTASLDQPQHF.

This clonotype was picked up many times. The CDR3 protein is CAISLLADTQYF. The CDR3 DNA sequence: TGTGCCATCAGCCTACTAGCAGATACGCAGTATTTT. V is TRBV10-3 and J is TRBJ2-3; maybe TRBD2 (5 bases). Germline CDR1 is ENHRY and CDR2 is SYGVKD. The CDR3 spans 12 residues. The ends were cut back, 6 bases at V and 4 bases at J, with 8 bases in the middle.

This clonotype was detected ten times or more. V gene TRBV19 combines with J gene TRBJ1-4, with TRBD1 matching over 9 bases. The trim removed 7 bases at V and 5 bases at J, leaving 11 bases unmatched. CDR1 LNHDA and CDR2 SQIVND come from the germline V gene (reference sequence). The CDR3 has 16 residues. In DNA form, the CDR3 reads TGTGCCAGTAAAGCCCACCTCGGGACAGGGAATGAAAAACTGTTTTTT. Encoded protein: CASKAHLGTGNEKLFF.

The chain joins TRBV7-9 to TRBJ1-1; 7 nucleotides agree with TRBD1. This CDR3 comprises 12 residues. In germline, CDR1 is SEHNR, CDR2 FQNEAQ (reference sequence). Germline trimming cut 4 bases from V and 8 bases from J; bases unmatched to any gene: 4. The CDR3 bases are TGTGCCAGCAGCTCTGAGGACAGGGAAGCTTTCTTT. This translates into CASSSEDREAFF.

The V call is TRBV20-1, the J call TRBJ2-2, with 7 nucleotides matching TRBD2. The germline V gene has CDR1 DFQATT and CDR2 SNEGSKA (reference sequence). Unmatched junction bases numbered 6, after V lost 7 bases and J lost 1 base. The CDR3 has 14 residues. CDR3 sequence (DNA): TGCAGTGTTTCTGGACTAGGGAACACCGGGGAGCTGTTTTTT. Translation gives CSVSGLGNTGELFF.

The V call is TRBV3-1, the J call TRBJ1-4, with D possibly matching TRBD1 (6 bases). There are 11 residues in the CDR3. With 6 bases removed from V and 11 bases from J, the gap between germline ends came to 10 bases. Germline loops: CDR1 LGHDT, CDR2 YNNKEL (reference sequence). The CDR3 here is CASRMDSKLFF. The CDR3 DNA reads as TGTGCCAGCAGAATGGACAGTAAACTGTTTTTT.

In its sample, this clonotype was seen many times. The chain recombines TRBV28 with TRBJ2-1, with D unresolved. The V gene's germline CDR1 is MDHEN and CDR2 SYDVKM. The CDR3 is 13 amino acids. Trimming pared 5 bases from V and 6 bases from J, leaving 11 bases between. CDR3 protein: CASSLGFSNEQFF. In DNA, the CDR3 is TGTGCCAGCAGTCTAGGGTTCTCCAATGAGCAGTTCTTC.

As regards this clonotype: This clone may be a read error of a much larger clone one base away. The V call is TRBV19, the J call TRBJ1-1, with 8 bases that match TRBD1. The CDR3 sequence is 14 residues long. Germline CDR1 and CDR2: LNHDA and SQIVND (reference sequence). The CDR3 loop is CTSSKGQAHTEAFF. The DNA for the CDR3 is TGTACCAGTAGTAAGGGACAGGCTCACACTGAAGCTTTCTTT.

The rearrangement joins TRBV19 to TRBJ2-2; no clear D. Deletions cut 1 base from V and 3 bases from J, with 9 bases between. The CDR3 runs 15 residues. The V gene's germline CDR1 is LNHDA and CDR2 SQIVND (reference sequence). CDR3 protein: CASSIGAPDTGELFF. DNA of the CDR3: TGTGCCAGTAGTATAGGGGCACCCGACACCGGGGAGCTGTTTTTT.

Remarks on this clonotype: This may come from a read error, since a much larger clone is one base off. The V gene is TRBV2, the J gene TRBJ1-1, with D unresolved. The CDR3 is 14 residues long. Trimming took 2 bases from V and 4 from J, leaving 11 bases between them. Germline CDR1 and CDR2: SNHLY and FYNNEI. DNA for the CDR3: TGTGCCAGCAGTGAAAGGCTCGGCAGCACTGAAGCTTTCTTT. It translates to CASSERLGSTEAFF.

This clonotype turned up a few times. The V and J genes are TRBV10-3 and TRBJ2-3; the match to TRBD2 covers 10 bases. Germline values: CDR1 ENHRY, CDR2 SYGVKD. CDR3 size: 18 residues. With 4 bases clipped from V and 5 bases from J, the junction kept 15 bases outside the gene matches. Here the CDR3 DNA reads TGTGCCATCAGTGTGGTAGCGGGGGGCCGATACAATCAAGATACGCAGTATTTT. The encoded protein is CAISVVAGGRYNQDTQYF.

This clonotype was found many times. This chain links TRBV29-1 with TRBJ2-7; 7 bases are a match to TRBD1. V lost 6 bases, J lost 2 bases, and 4 bases stayed unmatched. CDR1 is SQVTM, CDR2 ANQGSEA, per germline. The CDR3 is 12 residues long. The CDR3 protein is CSVMTGPYEQYF. The CDR3 DNA reads as TGCAGCGTCATGACAGGGCCCTACGAGCAGTACTTC.

This clonotype was counted many times. The rearrangement joins TRBV7-2 to TRBJ2-3; D gene uncertain. Germline values: CDR1 SGHTA, CDR2 FQGNSA. V was clipped by 5 bases and J by 4 bases, with 13 bases between them. CDR3 length equals 14 residues. CDR3 amino acids: CASSTDKVADTQYF. The CDR3 nucleotides are TGTGCCAGCAGCACAGACAAGGTCGCAGATACGCAGTATTTT. Based on the CDR3 plus reference TRBV7-2 and TRBJ2-3, the full variable domain is GAGVSQSPSNKVTEKGKDVELRCDPISGHTALYWYRQSLGQGLEFLIYFQGNSAPDKSGLPSDRFSAERTGGSVSTLTIQRTQQEDSAVYLCASSTDKVADTQYFGPGTRLTVL.

This clonotype was detected ten times or more. The CDR3 protein is CASSLDFRARRGYTF. CDR3 nucleotide sequence: TGTGCCAGCAGCTTAGATTTTAGGGCACGTCGGGGCTACACCTTC. The chain has TRBV11-2 and TRBJ1-2, with D unclear. CDR3 length equals 15 residues. V dropped 0 bases and J dropped 8 bases, with 16 bases sitting between them. The germline gives CDR1 SGHAT, CDR2 FQNNGV. Full variable domain (remainder filled in from reference TRBV11-2 and TRBJ1-2): EAGVAQSPRYKIIEKRQSVAFWCNPISGHATLYWYQQILGQGPKLLIQFQNNGVVDDSQLPKDRFSAERLKGVDSTLKIQPAKLEDSAVYLCASSLDFRARRGYTFGSGTRLTVV.

V gene TRBV7-9 combines with J gene TRBJ2-7, with TRBD1 identical over 7 bases. This CDR3 is built from 14 residues. V shed 5 bases, J shed 5 bases, and the junction held 9 bases outside the gene matches. Germline values: CDR1 SEHNR, CDR2 FQNEAQ (reference sequence). The CDR3: CASSLGQAWDEQYF. CDR3 bases: TGTGCCAGCAGCCTCGGACAGGCCTGGGACGAGCAGTACTTC.

This clonotype was picked up a small number of times. This chain's CDR3 is CASSQAGRDGYTF. The DNA for the CDR3 is TGTGCCAGCAGCCAAGCGGGTAGGGATGGCTACACCTTC. The gene calls are TRBV3-1 and TRBJ1-2; D ambiguous. CDR1 and CDR2 (germline): LGHDT, YNNKEL (reference sequence). This CDR3 region has 13 residues. Trimming removed 1 base from V and 6 bases from J, with 9 bases in between.

In its sample, this clonotype was seen many times. The CDR3 sequence: CASTWTLPYNEQFF. CDR3 nucleotides: TGTGCCAGCACTTGGACACTCCCTTACAATGAGCAGTTCTTC. The chain uses TRBV6-2 or TRBV6-3 and TRBJ2-1; D is perhaps TRBD1 (5 bases). V lost 7 bases and J 4 bases, leaving 14 bases between the germline ends. Germline V CDR1 and CDR2: MNHEY, SVGEGT. CDR3 length: 14 amino acids.

This clonotype was counted ten times or more. This rearrangement joins TRBV2 to TRBJ1-5; possibly TRBD1 for D (5 bases). V was cut by 8 bases and J by 3 bases, with 14 bases left in between. Germline-derived CDR1 and CDR2 are SNHLY and FYNNEI. This CDR3 has 14 residues. The CDR3 sequence: CASQWGDVNQPQHF. The CDR3 DNA is TGTGCCAGCCAATGGGGGGATGTCAATCAGCCCCAGCATTTT. The complete variable domain, with remaining parts taken from reference TRBV2 and TRBJ1-5, reads EPEVTQTPSHQVTQMGQEVILRCVPISNHLYFYWYRQILGQKVEFLVSFYNNEISEKSEIFDDQFSVERPDGSNFTLKIRSTKLEDSAMYFCASQWGDVNQPQHFGDGTRLSIL.

The table lists this clonotype with a few counts. The chain uses TRBV3-1 and TRBJ1-2; D gene unclear. Per the germline V gene, CDR1 is LGHDT and CDR2 is YNNKEL (reference sequence). The CDR3 is 14 amino acids. The germline V and J ends were trimmed by 0 bases and 4 bases, with 9 bases remaining between them. The CDR3 DNA sequence: TGTGCCAGCAGCCAAGAGCACAGACCCTATGGCTACACCTTC. Its translation is CASSQEHRPYGYTF.

The gene calls are TRBV15 and TRBJ1-6; D call uncertain. Per germline, CDR1 LNHNV and CDR2 YYDKDF (reference sequence). CDR3 length: 14 residues. Trimming pared 9 bases from V and 0 bases from J, leaving 9 bases between. The CDR3 DNA is TGTGCCACTGCGGACCGCTCCTATAATTCACCCCTCCACTTT. Translating it yields CATADRSYNSPLHF. The full variable domain, in which reference TRBV15 and TRBJ1-6 provide the parts outside the CDR3, is DAMVIQNPRYQVTQFGKPVTLSCSQTLNHNVMYWYQQKSSQAPKLLFHYYDKDFNNEADTPDNFQSRRPNTSFCFLDIRSPGLGDTAMYLCATADRSYNSPLHFGNGTRLTVT.